A selection of T cell receptor beta chains follows, all from one sample in a study of long-term antiretroviral therapy in people with HIV. Produced via immunoSEQ multiplex PCR; TCRdb's table is partial and in-frame only. The sample lists about 28,000 clones; 80% to 85% were seen once. The sample consisted of unsorted PBMCs, taken 0.4 years after starting antiretroviral therapy. The origin of the receptors is a man younger than 30 with HIV. Both conserved end residues are part of each CDR3. The order of the fields is clone size, D gene, J gene, V gene, CDR3 DNA, CDR3 protein. A D gene is named only where the DNA matches it firmly. Not every row has a clone size; where given, it reads once, few, many or a size class.

>NA|NA|TRBJ1-1|TRBV6-5
TGTGCCAGCAGCAACGGACGAGGGACTGAAGCTTTCTTT
CASSNGRGTEAFF
>NA|TRBD1|TRBJ2-7|TRBV7-2
TGTGCCAGCAGCTTAGGGGGACAGAACGTCTACGAGCAGTACTTC
CASSLGGQNVYEQYF
>NA|TRBD1|TRBJ1-1|TRBV7-2
TGTGCCAGCAGCTTAGGGACAGGGGGCCCTGAAGCTTTCTTT
CASSLGTGGPEAFF
>NA|TRBD1|TRBJ1-3|TRBV9
TGTGCCAGCAGCCCGTCGACAGGGGCCGCCTCTGGAAACACCATATATTTT
CASSPSTGAASGNTIYF
>NA|NA|TRBJ2-1|TRBV5-4
TGTGCCAGCAGCTCCCCCGGGCAGGGAGGTTTGGATGAGCAGTTCTTC
CASSSPGQGGLDEQFF
>few|NA|TRBJ1-2|TRBV19
TGTGCCAGCCATCCTGGGAGGGGGGTTGATGGCTACACCTTC
CASHPGRGVDGYTF
>few|NA|TRBJ2-7|TRBV27
TGTGCCAGCAGTTTATCGGGGGCAGGTTCCTACGAGCAGTACTTC
CASSLSGAGSYEQYF
>NA|TRBD1|TRBJ2-7|TRBV5-4
TGTGCCAGCAGCACCGGGACAGTCACCTACGAGCAGTACTTC
CASSTGTVTYEQYF
>NA|NA|TRBJ2-3|TRBV11-2
TGTGCCAGCAGCTTATACGACTCCACAGATACGCAGTATTTT
CASSLYDSTDTQYF
>NA|NA|TRBJ1-5|TRBV19
TGTGCCAGTAGTATCGACGGAAGCCTCAATCAGCCCCAGCATTTT
CASSIDGSLNQPQHF
>NA|NA|TRBJ1-1|TRBV7-8
TGTGCCAGCAGCGGAGGGGTCCCCACTGAAGCTTTCTTT
CASSGGVPTEAFF
>NA|TRBD1|TRBJ2-7|TRBV7-6
TGTGCCAGCAGCCCTCCAAGGACAGGGGAAGGCGAGCAGTACTTC
CASSPPRTGEGEQYF
>NA|NA|TRBJ1-5|TRBV7-2
TGTGCCAGCAGCTCCAACAGCCGTCCCAATCAGCCCCAGCATTTT
CASSSNSRPNQPQHF
>NA|NA|TRBJ2-7|TRBV10-3
TGTGCCATCACCCCGGACCGCTACGAGCAGTACTTC
CAITPDRYEQYF
>NA|TRBD1|TRBJ2-5|TRBV27
TGTGCCAGCAGTCCCGGACAGGGGGCGAGGGAGACCCAGTACTTC
CASSPGQGARETQYF
>NA|NA|TRBJ1-2|TRBV9
TGTGCCAGCAGCGTAGGACCCCCCAACTATGGCTACACCTTC
CASSVGPPNYGYTF
>NA|NA|TRBJ2-3|TRBV27
TGTGCCAGCAGTTCCATGGGGGGTTTCACAGATACGCAGTATTTT
CASSSMGGFTDTQYF